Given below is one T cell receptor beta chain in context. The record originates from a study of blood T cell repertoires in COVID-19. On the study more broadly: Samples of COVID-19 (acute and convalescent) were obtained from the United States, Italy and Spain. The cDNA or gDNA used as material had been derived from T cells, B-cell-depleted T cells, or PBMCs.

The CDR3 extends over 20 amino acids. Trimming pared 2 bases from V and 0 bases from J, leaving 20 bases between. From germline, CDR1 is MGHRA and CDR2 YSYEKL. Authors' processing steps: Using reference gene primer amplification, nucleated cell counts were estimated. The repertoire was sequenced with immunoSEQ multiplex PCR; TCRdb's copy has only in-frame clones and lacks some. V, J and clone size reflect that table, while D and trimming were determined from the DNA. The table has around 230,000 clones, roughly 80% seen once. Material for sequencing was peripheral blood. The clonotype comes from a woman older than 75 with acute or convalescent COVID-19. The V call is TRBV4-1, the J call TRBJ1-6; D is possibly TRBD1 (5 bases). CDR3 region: CASSQYPLGQGSSYNSPLHF. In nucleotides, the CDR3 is TGCGCCAGCAGCCAATATCCTTTGGGGCAGGGAAGCTCCTATAATTCACCCCTCCACTTT.